Listed below are T cell receptor beta chains from one sample, sequenced in a study of T cell responses to AZD1222 COVID-19 vaccine. Generated by immunoSEQ multiplex PCR, the TCRdb table keeps only in-frame clones and is missing some. The sample lists 150,000 to 250,000 clones, approximately 91% occurring once. The specimen comprised peripheral blood, sampled 28 days after the second AZD1222 dose. These receptors were taken from an adult who received the AZD1222 COVID-19 vaccine. The CDR3 runs from the conserved cysteine through the conserved F or W. D genes are given only for firm matches. For some rows the clone size is stated as once, few or many, or as a class when expanded; others skip it.

J gene: TRBJ2-1; V gene: TRBV4-2; D gene: TRBD2; clone size: -; CDR3 DNA: TGTGCCAGCAGCCAAGATCTAGCGGGGGGGAGGAATGAGCAGTTCTTC; CDR3 protein: CASSQDLAGGRNEQFF
J gene: TRBJ1-6; V gene: TRBV6-5; D gene: TRBD1; clone size: -; CDR3 DNA: TGTGCCAGCAGTTCTGGACAGGGGAGGCATTCACCCCTCCACTTT; CDR3 protein: CASSSGQGRHSPLHF
J gene: TRBJ2-5; V gene: TRBV7-6; D gene: -; clone size: -; CDR3 DNA: TGTGCCAGCAGCTTCACGCCACCGGGGTCAAGGGAAGAGACCCAGTACTTC; CDR3 protein: CASSFTPPGSREETQYF
J gene: TRBJ2-7; V gene: TRBV7-9; D gene: TRBD1; clone size: -; CDR3 DNA: TGTGCCAGCAGCTTTCCGGGACAGGGAGGTCGCGAGCAGTACTTC; CDR3 protein: CASSFPGQGGREQYF
J gene: TRBJ1-2; V gene: TRBV7-9; D gene: -; clone size: -; CDR3 DNA: TGTGCCAGCAGCCCAAACCTAGGGGAGCACTATGGCTACACCTTC; CDR3 protein: CASSPNLGEHYGYTF
J gene: TRBJ2-7; V gene: TRBV4-1; D gene: TRBD2; clone size: once; CDR3 DNA: TGCGCCAGCAGCCAAGAACCGGGACTAGCCTCATATTACGAGCAGTACTTC; CDR3 protein: CASSQEPGLASYYEQYF
J gene: TRBJ1-1; V gene: TRBV9; D gene: TRBD1; clone size: once; CDR3 DNA: TGTGCCAGCAGCGGAGGCAGGGGGCGGTGGGGAACTGAAGCTTTCTTT; CDR3 protein: CASSGGRGRWGTEAFF
J gene: TRBJ1-6; V gene: TRBV5-1; D gene: TRBD1; clone size: -; CDR3 DNA: TGCGCCAGCAGCGAAGCCGGGACAGCGAATTCACCCCTCCACTTT; CDR3 protein: CASSEAGTANSPLHF
J gene: TRBJ2-6; V gene: TRBV6-4; D gene: TRBD2; clone size: -; CDR3 DNA: TGTGCCAGCAGTGTTCTAGCGGGAGGAACTGGGGCCAACGTCCTGACTTTC; CDR3 protein: CASSVLAGGTGANVLTF
J gene: TRBJ2-7; V gene: TRBV6-5; D gene: -; clone size: few; CDR3 DNA: TGTGCCAGCACTTCGCCGGGTACCTACGAGCAGTACTTC; CDR3 protein: CASTSPGTYEQYF
J gene: TRBJ2-7; V gene: TRBV6-1; D gene: -; clone size: -; CDR3 DNA: TGTGCCAGCAGTGAAGTGGCGAGGCGGACAGCAGTCACCTACGAGCAGTACTTC; CDR3 protein: CASSEVARRTAVTYEQYF
J gene: TRBJ1-2; V gene: TRBV27; D gene: -; clone size: -; CDR3 DNA: TGTGCCAGCAGTTTGGTCCCAGCCTCTAACTATGGCTACACCTTC; CDR3 protein: CASSLVPASNYGYTF
J gene: TRBJ2-5; V gene: TRBV27; D gene: TRBD2; clone size: -; CDR3 DNA: TGTGCCAGCAGTTCTGGGACTAGCGGGAACATCCTCCTCCAAGAGACCCAGTACTTC; CDR3 protein: CASSSGTSGNILLQETQYF
J gene: TRBJ1-6; V gene: TRBV7-9; D gene: -; clone size: -; CDR3 DNA: TGTGCCAGCAGCTTCGAGGGAATTAGGAATTCACCCCTCCACTTT; CDR3 protein: CASSFEGIRNSPLHF
J gene: TRBJ2-1; V gene: TRBV7-3; D gene: TRBD2; clone size: -; CDR3 DNA: TGTGCCAGCAGGAACTTCGGGACTAGCGGGAATGAGCAGTTCTTC; CDR3 protein: CASRNFGTSGNEQFF
J gene: TRBJ2-1; V gene: TRBV7-2; D gene: TRBD2; clone size: -; CDR3 DNA: TGTGCCAGCAGCTTAGTGGCGGGAGCCGGCAATGAGCAGTTCTTC; CDR3 protein: CASSLVAGAGNEQFF
J gene: TRBJ2-7; V gene: TRBV3-1/TRBV3-2; D gene: TRBD2; clone size: -; CDR3 DNA: TGTGCCAGCAGCCAAGGGGCTAGCGGGAGATACTTC; CDR3 protein: CASSQGASGRYF
J gene: TRBJ2-7; V gene: TRBV19; D gene: TRBD1; clone size: -; CDR3 DNA: TGTGCCAGTAGTCGGGACAGCTACGAGCAGTACTTC; CDR3 protein: CASSRDSYEQYF
J gene: TRBJ2-1; V gene: TRBV11-2; D gene: TRBD2; clone size: -; CDR3 DNA: TGTGCCAGCAGCTCACGACTAGCGGGAACCTACAATGAGCAGTTCTTC; CDR3 protein: CASSSRLAGTYNEQFF
J gene: TRBJ2-3; V gene: TRBV7-2; D gene: -; clone size: -; CDR3 DNA: TGTGCCAGCAGCCACACTTACACAGATACGCAGTATTTT; CDR3 protein: CASSHTYTDTQYF
J gene: TRBJ1-6; V gene: TRBV3-1/TRBV3-2; D gene: -; clone size: -; CDR3 DNA: TGTGCCAGCAGTCTAGGAGAAAGAAATTCACCCCTCCACTTT; CDR3 protein: CASSLGERNSPLHF
J gene: TRBJ2-7; V gene: TRBV15; D gene: TRBD1; clone size: -; CDR3 DNA: TGTGCCACCAGCAGAGCCAGGGACAGCAGCTCCTACGAGCAGTACTTC; CDR3 protein: CATSRARDSSSYEQYF
J gene: TRBJ2-1; V gene: TRBV3-1/TRBV3-2; D gene: -; clone size: -; CDR3 DNA: TGTGCCAGCAGCCAAGTCCCATTAGGCTACAATGAGCAGTTCTTC; CDR3 protein: CASSQVPLGYNEQFF
J gene: TRBJ1-1; V gene: TRBV3-1/TRBV3-2; D gene: -; clone size: once; CDR3 DNA: TGTGCCAGCAGCGCCCGGGGGAACACTGAAGCTTTCTTT; CDR3 protein: CASSARGNTEAFF
J gene: TRBJ2-1; V gene: TRBV30; D gene: -; clone size: -; CDR3 DNA: TGTGCCTCCCCGGGCCTGGGGAATGAGCAGTTCTTC; CDR3 protein: CASPGLGNEQFF
J gene: TRBJ2-7; V gene: TRBV18; D gene: TRBD1; clone size: -; CDR3 DNA: TGTGCCAGCTCCCCCCGGGACAGCCCGATGGGGCAGTACTTC; CDR3 protein: CASSPRDSPMGQYF
J gene: TRBJ2-7; V gene: TRBV27; D gene: -; clone size: -; CDR3 DNA: TGTGCCAGCAGTCCCACTGCATCGGGCGAGCAGTACTTC; CDR3 protein: CASSPTASGEQYF
J gene: TRBJ2-1; V gene: TRBV5-8; D gene: TRBD2; clone size: -; CDR3 DNA: TGTGCCAGCAGCTTTCGGACTAGCGGGAGTGGGGGTGAGCAGTTCTTC; CDR3 protein: CASSFRTSGSGGEQFF
J gene: TRBJ2-3; V gene: TRBV5-6; D gene: -; clone size: -; CDR3 DNA: TGTGCCAGCAGGGAAGGACTCAAGCCTAGCACAGATACGCAGTATTTT; CDR3 protein: CASREGLKPSTDTQYF
J gene: TRBJ2-1; V gene: TRBV9; D gene: TRBD2; clone size: -; CDR3 DNA: TGTGCCAGCAGCGGGCCAGCGGGAGTTCAGTACAATGAGCAGTTCTTC; CDR3 protein: CASSGPAGVQYNEQFF
J gene: TRBJ2-7; V gene: TRBV5-1; D gene: TRBD2; clone size: -; CDR3 DNA: TGCGCCAGCAGCCCGGCCGGACTAGGATCCTACGAGCAGTACTTC; CDR3 protein: CASSPAGLGSYEQYF
J gene: TRBJ1-2; V gene: TRBV3-1/TRBV3-2; D gene: -; clone size: -; CDR3 DNA: TGTGCCAGCAGCCGAAGACAGGAGGGGAGTACCTTC; CDR3 protein: CASSRRQEGSTF
J gene: TRBJ2-7; V gene: TRBV5-1; D gene: TRBD1; clone size: -; CDR3 DNA: TGCGCCAGCAGTTACAGGGGCCCCTACGAGCAGTACTTC; CDR3 protein: CASSYRGPYEQYF
J gene: TRBJ2-4; V gene: TRBV10-2; D gene: TRBD2; clone size: -; CDR3 DNA: TGCGCCAGCAGTGCCCGCGGGGGACTAGACTTCAGAGGGGGAACCAAAAACATTCAGTACTTC; CDR3 protein: CASSARGGLDFRGGTKNIQYF
J gene: TRBJ1-1; V gene: TRBV12-2; D gene: -; clone size: -; CDR3 DNA: TGTGCAAGTCGGCCCACCTGGGTTGGGGCTTTCTTT; CDR3 protein: CASRPTWVGAFF
J gene: TRBJ1-5; V gene: TRBV19; D gene: -; clone size: -; CDR3 DNA: TGTGCCAGTAGTAATCAGGGTACCTTGGGTCAGCCCCAGCATTTT; CDR3 protein: CASSNQGTLGQPQHF
J gene: TRBJ2-3; V gene: TRBV9; D gene: TRBD2; clone size: -; CDR3 DNA: TGTGCCAGCAGCCCCCGCGGTAGCGGGACTAGCACAGATACGCAGTATTTT; CDR3 protein: CASSPRGSGTSTDTQYF
J gene: TRBJ1-5; V gene: TRBV7-8; D gene: -; clone size: -; CDR3 DNA: TGTGCCAGCAGCTTAGTTGGCAACAATCAGCCCCAGCATTTT; CDR3 protein: CASSLVGNNQPQHF
J gene: TRBJ2-7; V gene: TRBV10-3; D gene: TRBD1; clone size: once; CDR3 DNA: TGTGCCACAGGACAGGCCTACGAGCAGTACTTC; CDR3 protein: CATGQAYEQYF
J gene: TRBJ2-4; V gene: TRBV3-1/TRBV3-2; D gene: -; clone size: once; CDR3 DNA: TGTGCCAGCAGCCAAGAGCCCTTTCAGGGGACAGCCAAAAACATTCAGTACTTC; CDR3 protein: CASSQEPFQGTAKNIQYF
J gene: TRBJ2-7; V gene: TRBV5-1; D gene: -; clone size: -; CDR3 DNA: TGCGCCAGCACTCAAGCCGGGACAAGGCGAGGCGAGCAGTACTTC; CDR3 protein: CASTQAGTRRGEQYF
J gene: TRBJ2-7; V gene: TRBV2; D gene: TRBD2; clone size: -; CDR3 DNA: TGTGCCAGCAGTGAAGCCGGCGGGGGGTCCTACGAGCAGTACTTC; CDR3 protein: CASSEAGGGSYEQYF
J gene: TRBJ2-1; V gene: TRBV5-1; D gene: TRBD2; clone size: once; CDR3 DNA: TGCGCCAGCAGCTGGGCCGGGACTAGCGGGAACAATGAGCAGTTCTTC; CDR3 protein: CASSWAGTSGNNEQFF
J gene: TRBJ1-4; V gene: TRBV28; D gene: -; clone size: few; CDR3 DNA: TGTGCCAGCAGTTCCCGGCGGGAAAAACTGTTTTTT; CDR3 protein: CASSSRREKLFF
J gene: TRBJ2-2; V gene: TRBV29-1; D gene: -; clone size: -; CDR3 DNA: TGCAGCGCCCGCTGGGAAACTCACACCGGGGAGCTGTTTTTT; CDR3 protein: CSARWETHTGELFF
J gene: TRBJ2-1; V gene: TRBV5-1; D gene: -; clone size: -; CDR3 DNA: TGCGCCAGCAGCCTTGGACAGAGCCCCGACAATGAGCAGTTCTTC; CDR3 protein: CASSLGQSPDNEQFF
J gene: TRBJ2-1; V gene: TRBV7-3; D gene: -; clone size: once; CDR3 DNA: TGTGCCAGCAGCTTAGACTGGGGTAAGGATGAGCAGTTCTTC; CDR3 protein: CASSLDWGKDEQFF
J gene: TRBJ1-6; V gene: TRBV5-1; D gene: TRBD1; clone size: -; CDR3 DNA: TGCGCCAGCAGACCCCGGACAGGGATTAATTCACCCCTCCACTTT; CDR3 protein: CASRPRTGINSPLHF
J gene: TRBJ1-6; V gene: TRBV5-5; D gene: -; clone size: -; CDR3 DNA: TGTGCCAGCAGCCCCGCTAATTCACCCCTCCACTTT; CDR3 protein: CASSPANSPLHF
J gene: TRBJ2-7; V gene: TRBV19; D gene: -; clone size: -; CDR3 DNA: TGTGCCACCTCCCCACTAGCTCTTGGCTCCTACGAGCAGTACTTC; CDR3 protein: CATSPLALGSYEQYF
J gene: TRBJ2-1; V gene: TRBV5-4; D gene: -; clone size: -; CDR3 DNA: TGTGCCAGCAGCCCATCGACAGCATACAATGAGCAGTTCTTC; CDR3 protein: CASSPSTAYNEQFF
J gene: TRBJ2-7; V gene: TRBV28; D gene: -; clone size: -; CDR3 DNA: TGTGCCAGCAGTTTGGTAGGGCTCTCCTACGAGCAGTACTTC; CDR3 protein: CASSLVGLSYEQYF
J gene: TRBJ1-4; V gene: TRBV9; D gene: -; clone size: -; CDR3 DNA: TGTGCCAGCAGCGTTTCGGCCAATGAAAAACTGTTTTTT; CDR3 protein: CASSVSANEKLFF
J gene: TRBJ1-4; V gene: TRBV7-9; D gene: -; clone size: -; CDR3 DNA: TGTGCCAGCAGCTTAGCCTCCCTAGGACGTACTAATGAAAAACTGTTTTTT; CDR3 protein: CASSLASLGRTNEKLFF
J gene: TRBJ1-4; V gene: TRBV5-1; D gene: -; clone size: few; CDR3 DNA: TGCGCCAGCAGCTCTCAGGGCCGGAGTGAAAAACTGTTTTTT; CDR3 protein: CASSSQGRSEKLFF
J gene: TRBJ1-5; V gene: TRBV19; D gene: TRBD1; clone size: once; CDR3 DNA: TGTGCCAGTAGGGGACAGTACAATCAGCCCCAGCATTTT; CDR3 protein: CASRGQYNQPQHF
J gene: TRBJ1-1; V gene: TRBV9; D gene: -; clone size: -; CDR3 DNA: TGTGCCAGCAGCCGCTGGGAGTGGGGGGTCACTGAAGCTTTCTTT; CDR3 protein: CASSRWEWGVTEAFF